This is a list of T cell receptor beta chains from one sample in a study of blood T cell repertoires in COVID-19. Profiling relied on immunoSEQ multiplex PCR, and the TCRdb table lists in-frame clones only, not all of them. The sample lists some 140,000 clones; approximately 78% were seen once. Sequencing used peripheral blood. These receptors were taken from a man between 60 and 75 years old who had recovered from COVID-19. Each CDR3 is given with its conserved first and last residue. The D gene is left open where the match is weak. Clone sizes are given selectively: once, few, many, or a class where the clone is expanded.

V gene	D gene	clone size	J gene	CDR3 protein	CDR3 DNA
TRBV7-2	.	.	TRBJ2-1	CASSFGPLAPYNEQFF	TGTGCCAGCAGCTTTGGCCCCCTTGCTCCCTACAATGAGCAGTTCTTC
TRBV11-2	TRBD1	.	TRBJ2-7	CASSPVTGTGGYEQYF	TGTGCCAGCAGCCCCGTAACCGGGACAGGGGGCTACGAGCAGTACTTC
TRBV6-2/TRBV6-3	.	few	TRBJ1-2	CASSYSGGSRGGYTF	TGTGCCAGCAGTTACTCGGGCGGGTCTCGTGGTGGCTACACCTTC
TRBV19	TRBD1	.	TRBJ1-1	CASTPTGGMHTEAFF	TGTGCCAGTACCCCAACAGGGGGTATGCACACTGAAGCTTTCTTT
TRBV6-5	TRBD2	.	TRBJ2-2	CASSYGLAGAIGELFF	TGTGCCAGCAGTTACGGTCTAGCGGGGGCGATCGGGGAGCTGTTTTTT
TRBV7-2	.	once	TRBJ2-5	CASSSQETQYF	TGTGCCAGCAGCTCTCAAGAGACCCAGTACTTC
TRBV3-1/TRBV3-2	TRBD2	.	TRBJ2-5	CASSQAVRGGGETQYF	TGTGCCAGCAGCCAAGCGGTGCGGGGGGGAGGAGAGACCCAGTACTTC
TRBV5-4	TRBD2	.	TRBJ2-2	CASSLAGDTGELFF	TGTGCCAGCAGCTTAGCGGGAGATACCGGGGAGCTGTTTTTT
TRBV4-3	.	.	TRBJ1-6	CASSQDGPGLNSPLHF	TGCGCCAGCAGCCAAGACGGCCCAGGCCTTAATTCACCCCTCCACTTT
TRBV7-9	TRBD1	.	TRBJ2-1	CASSFDRGLTYNEQFF	TGTGCCAGCAGCTTCGACAGGGGGCTTACCTACAATGAGCAGTTCTTC
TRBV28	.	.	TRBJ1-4	CASTRGGESEKLFF	TGTGCCAGCACGAGGGGGGGCGAAAGTGAAAAACTGTTTTTT
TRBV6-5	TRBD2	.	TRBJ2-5	CAGREAYQETQYF	TGTGCCGGACGGGAGGCATACCAAGAGACCCAGTACTTC
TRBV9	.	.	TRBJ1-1	CASSVRGRDAEAFF	TGTGCCAGCAGCGTCAGAGGGAGGGACGCTGAAGCTTTCTTT
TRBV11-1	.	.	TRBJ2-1	CASSFTRANNEQFF	TGTGCCAGCAGCTTTACTAGAGCAAACAATGAGCAGTTCTTC
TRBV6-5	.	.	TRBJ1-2	CASSPLSVNYGYTF	TGTGCCAGCAGTCCCTTAAGCGTTAACTATGGCTACACCTTC
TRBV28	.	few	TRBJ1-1	CATLIGGEAFF	TGTGCCACCCTTATCGGGGGTGAAGCTTTCTTT
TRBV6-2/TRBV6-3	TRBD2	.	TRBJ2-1	CASSPGTIYNEQFF	TGTGCCAGCAGCCCCGGGACTATCTACAATGAGCAGTTCTTC
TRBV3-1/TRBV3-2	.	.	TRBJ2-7	CASSQGVTGPMQYF	TGTGCCAGCAGCCAAGGGGTCACAGGGCCCATGCAGTACTTC
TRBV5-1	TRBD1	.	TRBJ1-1	CASSLGHTGGGTEAFF	TGCGCCAGCAGCTTGGGGCACACAGGGGGCGGCACTGAAGCTTTCTTT
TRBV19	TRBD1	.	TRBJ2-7	CASSIGQGAAYEQYF	TGTGCCAGTAGTATAGGACAGGGGGCGGCCTACGAGCAGTACTTC
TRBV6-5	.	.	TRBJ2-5	CASSLHLTGETQYF	TGTGCCAGCAGTTTGCACTTGACGGGAGAGACCCAGTACTTC
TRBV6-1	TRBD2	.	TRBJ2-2	CASSETSGGRGELFF	TGTGCCAGCAGTGAAACCAGCGGGGGGAGAGGGGAGCTGTTTTTT
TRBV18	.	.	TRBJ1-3	CASSPMDKGKYGTIYF	TGTGCCAGCTCACCTATGGACAAGGGGAAATACGGCACCATATATTTT
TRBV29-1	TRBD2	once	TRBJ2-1	CSASGRYSYNEQFF	TGCAGTGCTAGCGGGAGATACTCCTACAATGAGCAGTTCTTC
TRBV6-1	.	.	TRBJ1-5	CASSAGNLGGSNQPQHF	TGTGCCAGCAGTGCAGGGAACTTAGGGGGAAGCAATCAGCCCCAGCATTTT
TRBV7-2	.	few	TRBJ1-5	CASSLGGTRSQPQHF	TGTGCCAGCAGCTTAGGGGGGACAAGGAGTCAGCCCCAGCATTTT
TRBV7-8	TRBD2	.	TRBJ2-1	CASSTRDGTSVDNEQFF	TGTGCCAGCAGCACTAGGGACGGGACTAGCGTCGACAATGAGCAGTTCTTC
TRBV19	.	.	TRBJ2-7	CASSIGSSYEQYF	TGTGCCAGTAGTATCGGTAGCTCCTACGAGCAGTACTTC
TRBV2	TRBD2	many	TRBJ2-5	CASSEGLAGGQGETQYF	TGTGCCAGCAGCGAAGGACTAGCGGGAGGGCAGGGAGAGACCCAGTACTTC
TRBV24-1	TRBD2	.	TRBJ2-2	CATSTSGGVTGELFF	TGTGCCACCTCTACTAGCGGGGGGGTAACCGGGGAGCTGTTTTTT
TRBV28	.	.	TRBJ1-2	CASSFTSNRNYGYTF	TGTGCCAGCAGTTTCACCTCGAACCGGAACTATGGCTACACCTTC
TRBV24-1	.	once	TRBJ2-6	CATSDPGGAGANVLTF	TGTGCCACCAGTGACCCGGGGGGCGCTGGGGCCAACGTCCTGACTTTC
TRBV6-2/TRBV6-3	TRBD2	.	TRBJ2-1	CASSPWGGEWTVQFF	TGTGCCAGCAGCCCTTGGGGGGGGGAATGGACGGTGCAGTTCTTC
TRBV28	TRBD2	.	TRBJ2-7	CASSSLAASYEQYF	TGTGCCAGCAGCTCACTAGCGGCCTCCTACGAGCAGTACTTC
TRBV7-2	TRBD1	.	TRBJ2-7	CASSLALGQGWYEQYF	TGTGCCAGCAGCTTAGCGCTGGGACAGGGTTGGTACGAGCAGTACTTC
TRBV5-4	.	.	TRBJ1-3	CASSSDKSSGNTIYF	TGTGCCAGCAGTTCTGACAAGAGCTCTGGAAACACCATATATTTT
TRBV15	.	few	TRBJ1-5	CATIEDTGINQPQHF	TGTGCCACCATCGAGGACACCGGCATCAATCAGCCCCAGCATTTT
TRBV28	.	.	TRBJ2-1	CASSFGGQISYNEQFF	TGTGCCAGCAGTTTCGGGGGACAGATCTCCTACAATGAGCAGTTCTTC
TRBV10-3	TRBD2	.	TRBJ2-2	CAISEWGTSGTGELFF	TGTGCCATCAGTGAGTGGGGGACTAGCGGCACCGGGGAGCTGTTTTTT
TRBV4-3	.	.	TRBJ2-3	CASSQEYRTSTDTQYF	TGCGCCAGCAGCCAAGAATACCGAACTAGCACAGATACGCAGTATTTT
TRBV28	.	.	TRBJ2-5	CASTSQETQYF	TGTGCCAGCACCTCCCAAGAGACCCAGTACTTC
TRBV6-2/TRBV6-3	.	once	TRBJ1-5	CASSQASSNQPQHF	TGTGCCAGCAGCCAAGCGTCTAGCAATCAGCCCCAGCATTTT
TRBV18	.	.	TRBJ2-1	CASSPAQRNNEQFF	TGTGCCAGCTCACCAGCGCAACGAAACAATGAGCAGTTCTTC
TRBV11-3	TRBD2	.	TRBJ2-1	CASSQKGTSATRSNEQFF	TGTGCCAGCAGCCAGAAGGGGACTAGCGCCACCCGGAGCAATGAGCAGTTCTTC
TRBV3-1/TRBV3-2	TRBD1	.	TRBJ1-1	CASSQVRDRPGITEAFF	TGTGCCAGCAGCCAAGTCCGGGACAGGCCCGGAATCACTGAAGCTTTCTTT
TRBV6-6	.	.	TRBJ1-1	CASSYEVGTGNTEAFF	TGTGCCAGCAGTTACGAGGTAGGGACTGGGAACACTGAAGCTTTCTTT
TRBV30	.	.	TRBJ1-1	CAFLVDTEAFF	TGTGCCTTTTTGGTAGACACTGAAGCTTTCTTT
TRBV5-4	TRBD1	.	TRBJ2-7	CASSLAGQGAEQYF	TGTGCCAGCAGCTTGGCGGGACAGGGGGCCGAGCAGTACTTC
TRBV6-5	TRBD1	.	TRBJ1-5	CASRNTGQGPPQHF	TGTGCCAGCAGGAACACGGGACAGGGACCGCCCCAGCATTTT
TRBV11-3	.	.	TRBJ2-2	CASSFKGVNTGELFF	TGTGCCAGCAGCTTCAAAGGGGTGAACACCGGGGAGCTGTTTTTT